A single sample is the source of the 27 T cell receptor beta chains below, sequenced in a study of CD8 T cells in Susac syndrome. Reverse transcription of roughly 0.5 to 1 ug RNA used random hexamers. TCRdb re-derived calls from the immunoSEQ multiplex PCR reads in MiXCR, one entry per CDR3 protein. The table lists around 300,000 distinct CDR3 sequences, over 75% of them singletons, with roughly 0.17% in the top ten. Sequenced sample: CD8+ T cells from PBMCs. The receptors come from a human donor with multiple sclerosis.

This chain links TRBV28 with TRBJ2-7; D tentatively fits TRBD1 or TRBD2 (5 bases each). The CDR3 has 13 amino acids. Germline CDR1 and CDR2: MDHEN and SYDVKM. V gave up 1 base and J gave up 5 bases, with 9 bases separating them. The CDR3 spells CASSLFGAHEQYF. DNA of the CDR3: TGTGCCAGCAGTTTATTCGGGGCTCACGAGCAGTACTTC. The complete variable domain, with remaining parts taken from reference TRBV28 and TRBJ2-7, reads DVKVTQSSRYLVKRTGEKVFLECVQDMDHENMFWYRQDPGLGLRLIYFSYDVKMKEKGDIPEGYSVSREKKERFSLILESASTNQTSMYLCASSLFGAHEQYFGPGTRLTVT.

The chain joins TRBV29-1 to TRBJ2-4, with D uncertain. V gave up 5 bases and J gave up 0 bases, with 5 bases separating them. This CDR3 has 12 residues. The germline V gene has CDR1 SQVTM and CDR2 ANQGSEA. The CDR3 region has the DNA TGCAGCGTTTGGGAAGCCAAAAACATTCAGTACTTC. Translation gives CSVWEAKNIQYF. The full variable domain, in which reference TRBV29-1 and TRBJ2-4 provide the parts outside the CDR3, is SAVISQKPSRDICQRGTSLTIQCQVDSQVTMMFWYRQQPGQSLTLIATANQGSEATYESGFVIDKFPISRPNLTFSTLTVSNMSPEDSSIYLCSVWEAKNIQYFGAGTRLSVL.

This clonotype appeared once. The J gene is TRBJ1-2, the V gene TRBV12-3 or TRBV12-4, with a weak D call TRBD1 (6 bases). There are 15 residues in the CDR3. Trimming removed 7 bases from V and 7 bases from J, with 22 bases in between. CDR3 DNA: TGTGCCAGCACTTTGGCCCTGGCAGGGGCCAGTGGCTACACCTTC. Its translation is CASTLALAGASGYTF.

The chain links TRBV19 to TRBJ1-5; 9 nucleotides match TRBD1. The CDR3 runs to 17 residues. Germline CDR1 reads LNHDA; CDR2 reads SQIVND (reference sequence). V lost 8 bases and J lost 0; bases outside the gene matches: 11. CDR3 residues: CASRRDREGYSNQPQHF. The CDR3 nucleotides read TGTGCCAGTCGCCGGGACAGGGAAGGATATAGCAATCAGCCCCAGCATTTT.

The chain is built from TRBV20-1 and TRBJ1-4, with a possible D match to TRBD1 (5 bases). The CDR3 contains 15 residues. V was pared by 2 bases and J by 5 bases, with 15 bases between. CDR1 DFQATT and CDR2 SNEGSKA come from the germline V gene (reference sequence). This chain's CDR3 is CSARYRQSLNEKLFF. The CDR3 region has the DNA TGCAGTGCTAGATACCGACAGTCTTTGAATGAAAAACTGTTTTTT.

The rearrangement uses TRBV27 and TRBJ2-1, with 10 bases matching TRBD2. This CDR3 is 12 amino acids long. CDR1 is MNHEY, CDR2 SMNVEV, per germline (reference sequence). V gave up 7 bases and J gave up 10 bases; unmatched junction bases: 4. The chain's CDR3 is CASTSGLAEQFF. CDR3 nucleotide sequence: TGTGCCAGCACCTCGGGACTAGCGGAGCAGTTCTTC.

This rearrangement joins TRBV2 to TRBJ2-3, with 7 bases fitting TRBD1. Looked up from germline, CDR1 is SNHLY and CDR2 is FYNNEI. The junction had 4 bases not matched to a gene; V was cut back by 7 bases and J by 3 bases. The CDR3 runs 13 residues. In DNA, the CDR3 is TGTGCCAGCATAGACAGGGAGACAGATACGCAGTATTTT. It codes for CASIDRETDTQYF.

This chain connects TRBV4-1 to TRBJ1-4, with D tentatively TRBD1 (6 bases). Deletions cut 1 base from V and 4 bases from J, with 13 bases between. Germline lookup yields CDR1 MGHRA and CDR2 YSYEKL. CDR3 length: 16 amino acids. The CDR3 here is CASSQVTGFGNEKLFF. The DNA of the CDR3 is TGCGCCAGCAGCCAAGTTACAGGGTTCGGTAATGAAAAACTGTTTTTT.

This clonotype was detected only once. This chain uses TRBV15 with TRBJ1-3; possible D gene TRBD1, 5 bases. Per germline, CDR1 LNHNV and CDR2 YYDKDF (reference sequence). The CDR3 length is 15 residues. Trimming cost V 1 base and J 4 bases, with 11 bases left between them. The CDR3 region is CATSRVGGAGNTIYF. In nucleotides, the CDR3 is TGTGCCACCAGCAGAGTGGGGGGAGCAGGAAACACCATATATTTT.

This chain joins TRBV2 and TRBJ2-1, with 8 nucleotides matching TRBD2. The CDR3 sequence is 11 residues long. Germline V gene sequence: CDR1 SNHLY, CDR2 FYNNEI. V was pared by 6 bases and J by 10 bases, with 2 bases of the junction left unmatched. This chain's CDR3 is CASSGGVEQFF. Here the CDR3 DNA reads TGTGCCAGCAGCGGGGGGGTAGAGCAGTTCTTC.

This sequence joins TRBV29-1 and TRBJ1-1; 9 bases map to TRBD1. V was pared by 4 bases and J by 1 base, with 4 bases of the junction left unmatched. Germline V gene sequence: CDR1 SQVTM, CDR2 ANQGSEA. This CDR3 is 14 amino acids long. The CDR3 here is CSVGQGEGNTEAFF. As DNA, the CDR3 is TGCAGCGTTGGACAGGGGGAGGGGAACACTGAAGCTTTCTTT.

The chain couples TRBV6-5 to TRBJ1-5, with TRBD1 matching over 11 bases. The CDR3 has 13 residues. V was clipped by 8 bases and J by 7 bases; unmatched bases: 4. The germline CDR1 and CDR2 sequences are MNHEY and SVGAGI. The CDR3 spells CASWGQGGQPQHF. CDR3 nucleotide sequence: TGTGCCAGCTGGGGACAGGGGGGGCAGCCCCAGCATTTT.

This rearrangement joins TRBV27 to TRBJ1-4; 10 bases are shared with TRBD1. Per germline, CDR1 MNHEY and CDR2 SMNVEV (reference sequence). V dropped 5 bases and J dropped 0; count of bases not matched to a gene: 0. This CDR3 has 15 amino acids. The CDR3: CASSGQGATNEKLFF. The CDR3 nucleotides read TGTGCCAGCAGTGGACAGGGGGCAACTAATGAAAAACTGTTTTTT.

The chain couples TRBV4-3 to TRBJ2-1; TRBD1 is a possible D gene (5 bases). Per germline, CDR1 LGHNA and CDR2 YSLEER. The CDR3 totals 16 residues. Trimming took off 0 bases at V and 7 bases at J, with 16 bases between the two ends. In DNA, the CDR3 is TGCGCCAGCAGCCAAGATTATAGGGGAAGGTCAAATGAGCAGTTCTTC. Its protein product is CASSQDYRGRSNEQFF.

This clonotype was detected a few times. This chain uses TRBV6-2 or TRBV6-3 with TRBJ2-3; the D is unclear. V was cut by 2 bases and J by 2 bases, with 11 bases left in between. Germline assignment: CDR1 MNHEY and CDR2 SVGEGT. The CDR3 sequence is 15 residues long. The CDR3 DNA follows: TGTGCCAGCAGTTACCAACGGTCCCACACAGATACGCAGTATTTT. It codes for CASSYQRSHTDTQYF.

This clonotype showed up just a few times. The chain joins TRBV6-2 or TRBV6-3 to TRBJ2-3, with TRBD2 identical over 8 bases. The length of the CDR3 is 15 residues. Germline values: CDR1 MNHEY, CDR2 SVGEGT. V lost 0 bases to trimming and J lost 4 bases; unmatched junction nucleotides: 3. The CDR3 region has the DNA TGTGCCAGCAGTTACTCTGCGGGAGGTGCAGATACGCAGTATTTT. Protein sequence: CASSYSAGGADTQYF.

The CDR3 here is CAWSVMGQGVGEQFF. The CDR3 DNA reads as TGTGCCTGGAGTGTTATGGGGCAAGGGGTCGGTGAGCAGTTCTTC. V usage is TRBV30 and J usage is TRBJ2-1, with a possible D match to TRBD1 (5 bases). The CDR3 runs to 15 residues. CDR1 and CDR2 (germline): GTSNPN, SVGIG (reference sequence). Trimming stripped 0 bases from V and 9 bases from J, with 18 bases between. The full variable domain, with the rest looked up from reference TRBV30 and TRBJ2-1, is SQTIHQWPATLVQPVGSPLSLECTVEGTSNPNLYWYRQAAGRGLQLLFYSVGIGQISSEVPQNLSASRPQDRQFILSSKKLLLSDSGFYLCAWSVMGQGVGEQFFGPGTRLTVL.

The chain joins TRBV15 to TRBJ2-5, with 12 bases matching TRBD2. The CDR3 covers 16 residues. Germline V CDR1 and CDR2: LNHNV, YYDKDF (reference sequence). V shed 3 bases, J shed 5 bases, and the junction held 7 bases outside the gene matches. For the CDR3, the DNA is TGTGCCACCAGCAGGGGATCCGGGACTAGCGGGGAGACCCAGTACTTC. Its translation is CATSRGSGTSGETQYF.

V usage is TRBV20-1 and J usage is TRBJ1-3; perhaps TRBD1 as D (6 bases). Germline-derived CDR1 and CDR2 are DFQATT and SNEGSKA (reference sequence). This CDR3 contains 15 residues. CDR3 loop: CRFRPGQSSGNTIYF. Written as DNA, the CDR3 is TGCAGATTCCGTCCGGGACAAAGCTCTGGAAACACCATATATTTT.

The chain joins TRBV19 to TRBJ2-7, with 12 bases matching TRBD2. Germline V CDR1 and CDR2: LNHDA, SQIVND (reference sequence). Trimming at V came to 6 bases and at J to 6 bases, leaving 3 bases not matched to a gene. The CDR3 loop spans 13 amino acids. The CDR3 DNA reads TGTGCCAGTAGCACTAGCGGGAGGAGCGAGCAGTACTTC. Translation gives CASSTSGRSEQYF.

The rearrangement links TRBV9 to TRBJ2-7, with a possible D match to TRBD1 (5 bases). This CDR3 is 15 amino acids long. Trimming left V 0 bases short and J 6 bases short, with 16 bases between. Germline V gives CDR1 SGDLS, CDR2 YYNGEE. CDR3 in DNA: TGTGCCAGCAGCGTAGGGGCAGGGCGCGCGGCCGAGCAGTACTTC. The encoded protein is CASSVGAGRAAEQYF.

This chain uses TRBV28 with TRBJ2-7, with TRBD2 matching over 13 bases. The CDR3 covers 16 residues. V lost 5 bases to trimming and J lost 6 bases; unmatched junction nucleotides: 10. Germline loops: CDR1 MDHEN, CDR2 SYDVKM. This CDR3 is CASSRTSGSKISEQYF. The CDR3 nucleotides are TGTGCCAGCAGTCGGACTAGCGGGAGTAAAATCTCCGAGCAGTACTTC.

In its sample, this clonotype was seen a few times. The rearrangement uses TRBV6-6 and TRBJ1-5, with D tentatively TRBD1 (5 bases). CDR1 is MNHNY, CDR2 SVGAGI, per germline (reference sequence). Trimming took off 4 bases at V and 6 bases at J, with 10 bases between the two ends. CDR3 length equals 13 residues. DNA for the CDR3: TGTGCCAGCAGTTCGGGGGGGGGTCAGCCCCAGCATTTT. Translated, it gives CASSSGGGQPQHF.

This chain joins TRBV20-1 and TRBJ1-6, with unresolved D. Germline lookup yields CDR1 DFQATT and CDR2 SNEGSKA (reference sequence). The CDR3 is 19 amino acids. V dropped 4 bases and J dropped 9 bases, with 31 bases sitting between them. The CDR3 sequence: CSAKSQPRPHIVEGSPLHF. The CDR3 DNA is TGCAGTGCTAAAAGCCAGCCCCGGCCGCACATCGTAGAGGGTTCACCCCTCCACTTT.

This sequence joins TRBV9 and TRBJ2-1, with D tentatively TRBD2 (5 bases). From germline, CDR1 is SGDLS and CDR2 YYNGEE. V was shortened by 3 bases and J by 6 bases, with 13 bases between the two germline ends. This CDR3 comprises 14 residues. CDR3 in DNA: TGTGCCAGCAGCGGGGAGAGCGGCTTCAATGAGCAGTTCTTC. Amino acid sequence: CASSGESGFNEQFF.

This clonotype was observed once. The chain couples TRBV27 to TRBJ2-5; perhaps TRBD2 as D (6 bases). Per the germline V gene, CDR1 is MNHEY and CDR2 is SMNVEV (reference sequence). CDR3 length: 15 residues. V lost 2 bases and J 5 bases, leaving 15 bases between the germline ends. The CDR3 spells CASSLRSGGMETQYF. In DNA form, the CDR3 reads TGTGCCAGCAGTTTAAGATCCGGGGGTATGGAGACCCAGTACTTC.

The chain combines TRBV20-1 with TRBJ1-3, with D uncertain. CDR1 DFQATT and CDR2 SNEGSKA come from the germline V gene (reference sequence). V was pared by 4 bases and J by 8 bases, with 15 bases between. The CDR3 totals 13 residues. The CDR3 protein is CSAKGRSSDTIYF. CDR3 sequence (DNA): TGCAGTGCTAAGGGCAGGTCGTCCGACACCATATATTTT.